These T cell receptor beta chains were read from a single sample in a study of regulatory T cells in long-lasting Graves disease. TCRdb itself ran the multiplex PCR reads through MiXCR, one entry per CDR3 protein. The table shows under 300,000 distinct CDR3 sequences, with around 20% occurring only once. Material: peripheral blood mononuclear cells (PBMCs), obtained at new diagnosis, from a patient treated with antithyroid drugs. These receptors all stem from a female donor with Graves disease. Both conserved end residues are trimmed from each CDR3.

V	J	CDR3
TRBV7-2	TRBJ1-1	ASSFPPLHTEAF
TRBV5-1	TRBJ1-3	ASSPGQGMAGNTIY
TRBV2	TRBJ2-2	ASRTSGSSGELF
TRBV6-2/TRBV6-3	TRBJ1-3	ASSYLGGDSGNTIY
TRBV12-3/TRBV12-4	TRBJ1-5	ASSLEWGTRPQH
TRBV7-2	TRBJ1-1	ASSLGGTAAEAF
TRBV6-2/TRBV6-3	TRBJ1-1	ASSYVSGWAEAF
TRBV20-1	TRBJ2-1	SATEASYNEQF
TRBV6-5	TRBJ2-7	ASSYGTGSTYEQY
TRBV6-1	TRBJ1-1	ASNQPGRGGTEAF
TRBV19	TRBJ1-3	ASPVGNTIY
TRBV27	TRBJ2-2	ASSMTSGTANTGELF
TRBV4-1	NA	ASSQGPAGGRETQY
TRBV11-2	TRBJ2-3	ASSLAAGRSTDTQY
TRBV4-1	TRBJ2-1	ASSQSPMTNEQF
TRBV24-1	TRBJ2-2	ATSDSRGNTGELF
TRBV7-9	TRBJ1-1	ASSRTAQSTEAF
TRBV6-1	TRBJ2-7	ASKWGSSYEQY
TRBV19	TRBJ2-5	ASSIGYKSRGETQY
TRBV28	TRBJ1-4	ASTSPGGETNEKLF
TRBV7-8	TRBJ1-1	ASSRPPGGTEAF
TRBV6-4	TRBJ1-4	ASSEWTPEANEKLF
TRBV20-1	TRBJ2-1	SAWTSGAPHEQF
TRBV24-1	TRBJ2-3	ATKSTDTQY
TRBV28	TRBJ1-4	ASSLSGRLEKLF
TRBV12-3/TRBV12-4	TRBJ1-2	ASSSADYGYT